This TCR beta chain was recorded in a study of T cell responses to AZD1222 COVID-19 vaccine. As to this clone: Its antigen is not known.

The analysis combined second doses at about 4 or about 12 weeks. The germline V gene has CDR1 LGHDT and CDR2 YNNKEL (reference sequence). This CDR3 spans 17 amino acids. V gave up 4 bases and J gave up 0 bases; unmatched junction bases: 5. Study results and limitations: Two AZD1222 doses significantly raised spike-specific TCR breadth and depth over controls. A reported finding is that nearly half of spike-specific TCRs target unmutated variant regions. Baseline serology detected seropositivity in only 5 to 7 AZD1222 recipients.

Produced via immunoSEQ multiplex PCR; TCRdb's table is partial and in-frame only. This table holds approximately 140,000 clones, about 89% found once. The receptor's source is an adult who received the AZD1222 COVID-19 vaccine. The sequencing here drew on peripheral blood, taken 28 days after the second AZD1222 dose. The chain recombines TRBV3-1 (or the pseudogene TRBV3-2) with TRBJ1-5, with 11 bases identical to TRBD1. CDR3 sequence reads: CASSPPGQGGSNQPQHF. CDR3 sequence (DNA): TGTGCCAGCAGCCCGCCGGGACAGGGGGGTAGCAATCAGCCCCAGCATTTT.